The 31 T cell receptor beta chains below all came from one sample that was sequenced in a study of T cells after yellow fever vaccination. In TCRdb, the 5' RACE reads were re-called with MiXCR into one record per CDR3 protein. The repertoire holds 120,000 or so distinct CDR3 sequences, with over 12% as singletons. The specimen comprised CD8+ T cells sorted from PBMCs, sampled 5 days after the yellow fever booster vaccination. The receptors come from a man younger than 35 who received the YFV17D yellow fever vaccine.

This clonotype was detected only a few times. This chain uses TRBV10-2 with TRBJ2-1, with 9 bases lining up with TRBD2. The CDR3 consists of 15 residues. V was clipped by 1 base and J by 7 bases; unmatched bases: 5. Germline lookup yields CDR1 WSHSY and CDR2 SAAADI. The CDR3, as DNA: TGCGCCAGCAGTGAGTGGGCGGGGGGGTCGAATGAGCAGTTCTTC. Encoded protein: CASSEWAGGSNEQFF.

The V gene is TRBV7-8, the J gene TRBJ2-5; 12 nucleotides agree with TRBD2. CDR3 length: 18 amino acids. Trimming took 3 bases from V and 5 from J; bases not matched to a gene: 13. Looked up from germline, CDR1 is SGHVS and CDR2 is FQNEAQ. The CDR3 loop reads CASSFQPQTSGGRETQYF. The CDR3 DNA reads TGTGCCAGCAGCTTCCAACCCCAGACTAGCGGGGGACGGGAGACCCAGTACTTC.

The CDR3 DNA reads TGTGCCAGCAGCCGGATCGGACAGGCCTATGGCTACACCTTC. It encodes CASSRIGQAYGYTF. V gene TRBV4-2 combines with J gene TRBJ1-2; 7 nucleotides align to TRBD1. Losses at the gene ends were 4 bases for V and 4 bases for J; bases not matched to a gene: 6. Germline lookup yields CDR1 LGHNA and CDR2 YNFKEQ. This CDR3 spans 14 amino acids.

The CDR3 coding sequence is TGTGCCAGCACGTGGGGGGGATACACAGATACGCAGTATTTT. Residues: CASTWGGYTDTQYF. This chain connects TRBV6-4 to TRBJ2-3, with 7 nucleotides matching TRBD2. The CDR3 is 14 residues long. Trimming at V came to 7 bases and at J to 2 bases, leaving 6 bases not matched to a gene. In germline, CDR1 is MRHNA, CDR2 SNTAGT.

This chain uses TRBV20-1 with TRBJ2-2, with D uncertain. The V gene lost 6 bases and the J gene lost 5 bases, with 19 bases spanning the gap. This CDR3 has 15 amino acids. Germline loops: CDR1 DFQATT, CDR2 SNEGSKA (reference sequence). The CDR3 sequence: CSAVLPSDLTGELFF. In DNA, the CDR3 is TGCAGTGCCGTCCTCCCATCCGACTTAACCGGGGAGCTGTTTTTT.

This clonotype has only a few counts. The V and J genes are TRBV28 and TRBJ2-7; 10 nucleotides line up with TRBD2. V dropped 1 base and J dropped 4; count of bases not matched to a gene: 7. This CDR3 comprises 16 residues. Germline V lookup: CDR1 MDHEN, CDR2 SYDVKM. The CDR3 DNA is TGTGCCAGCAGTTTATCTGGGCCTAGCGGGGGTTACGAGCAGTACGTC. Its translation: CASSLSGPSGGYEQYV.

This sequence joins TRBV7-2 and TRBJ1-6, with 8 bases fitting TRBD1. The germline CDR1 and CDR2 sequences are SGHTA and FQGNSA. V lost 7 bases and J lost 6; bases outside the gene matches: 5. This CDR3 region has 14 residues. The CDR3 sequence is CASTNDRGNSPLHF. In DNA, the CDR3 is TGTGCCAGCACCAACGACAGGGGTAATTCACCCCTCCACTTT.

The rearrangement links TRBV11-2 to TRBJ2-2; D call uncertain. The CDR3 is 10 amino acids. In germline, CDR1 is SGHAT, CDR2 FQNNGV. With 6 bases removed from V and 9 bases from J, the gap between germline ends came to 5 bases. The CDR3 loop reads CASRTRELFF. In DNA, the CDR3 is TGTGCCAGCAGGACGAGGGAGCTGTTTTTT.

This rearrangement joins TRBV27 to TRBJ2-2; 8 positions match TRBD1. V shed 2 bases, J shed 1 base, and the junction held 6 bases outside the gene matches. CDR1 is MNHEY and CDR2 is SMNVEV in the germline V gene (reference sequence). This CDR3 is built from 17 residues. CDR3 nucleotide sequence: TGTGCCAGCAGTTTACTTCGAGGACAGGGGAACACCGGGGAGCTGTTTTTT. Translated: CASSLLRGQGNTGELFF.

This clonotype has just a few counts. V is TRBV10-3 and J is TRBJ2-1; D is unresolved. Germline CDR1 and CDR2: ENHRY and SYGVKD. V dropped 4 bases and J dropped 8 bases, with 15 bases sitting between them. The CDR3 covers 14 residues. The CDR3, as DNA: TGTGCCATCAGTGGAGACGCCAGGTCTGATGAGCAGTTCTTC. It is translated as CAISGDARSDEQFF.

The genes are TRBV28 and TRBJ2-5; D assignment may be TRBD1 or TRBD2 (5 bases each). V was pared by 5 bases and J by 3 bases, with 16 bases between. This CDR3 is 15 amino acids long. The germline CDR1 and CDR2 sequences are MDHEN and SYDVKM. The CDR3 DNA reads TGTGCCAGCAGTGCATATACTCAGGGAGAAGAGACCCAGTACTTC. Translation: CASSAYTQGEETQYF.

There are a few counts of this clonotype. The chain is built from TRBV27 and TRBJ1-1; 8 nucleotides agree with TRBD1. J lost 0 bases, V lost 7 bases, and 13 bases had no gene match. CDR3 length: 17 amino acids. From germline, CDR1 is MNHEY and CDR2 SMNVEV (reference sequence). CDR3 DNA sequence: TGTGCCAGCATTTCCTCCGGGACAGGCGGACTGAACACTGAAGCTTTCTTT. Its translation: CASISSGTGGLNTEAFF.

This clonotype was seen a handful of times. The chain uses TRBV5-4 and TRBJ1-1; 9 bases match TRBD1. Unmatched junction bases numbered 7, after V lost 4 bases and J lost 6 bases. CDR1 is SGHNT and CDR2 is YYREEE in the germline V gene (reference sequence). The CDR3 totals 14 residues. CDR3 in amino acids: CASSGGQGGAEAFF. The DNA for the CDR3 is TGTGCCAGCAGCGGGGGACAGGGCGGCGCTGAAGCTTTCTTT.

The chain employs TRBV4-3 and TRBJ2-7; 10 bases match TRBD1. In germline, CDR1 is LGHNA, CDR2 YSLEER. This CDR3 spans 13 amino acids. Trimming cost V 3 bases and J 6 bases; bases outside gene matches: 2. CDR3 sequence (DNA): TGCGCCAGCAGCCACGGACAGGGGGGCGAGCAGTACTTC. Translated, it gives CASSHGQGGEQYF.

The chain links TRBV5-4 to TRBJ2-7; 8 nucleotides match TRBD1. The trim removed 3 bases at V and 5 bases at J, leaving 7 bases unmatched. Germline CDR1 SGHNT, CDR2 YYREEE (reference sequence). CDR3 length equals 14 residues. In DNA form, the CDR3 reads TGTGCCAGCAGCTCCAACCGGGACAGGCACGAGCAGTACGTC. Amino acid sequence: CASSSNRDRHEQYV.

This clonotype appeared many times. The CDR3 DNA sequence: TGTGCCAGCAGCTGGGGACTAGCGGGGAACAATGAGCAGTTCTTC. Translation gives CASSWGLAGNNEQFF. The chain is built from TRBV7-2 and TRBJ2-1, with TRBD2 matching 13 bases. With 4 bases clipped from V and 5 bases from J, the junction kept 2 bases outside the gene matches. The germline gives CDR1 SGHTA, CDR2 FQGNSA. This CDR3 has 15 residues.

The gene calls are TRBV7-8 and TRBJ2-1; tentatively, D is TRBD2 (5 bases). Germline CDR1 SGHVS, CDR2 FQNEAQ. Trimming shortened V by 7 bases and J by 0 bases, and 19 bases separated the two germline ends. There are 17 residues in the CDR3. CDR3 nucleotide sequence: TGTGCCAGCACCATCGGAGGTCGACCTAGCTCCTACAATGAGCAGTTCTTC. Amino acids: CASTIGGRPSSYNEQFF. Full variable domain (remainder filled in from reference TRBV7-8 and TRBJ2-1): GAGVSQSPRYKVAKRGQDVALRCDPISGHVSLFWYQQALGQGPEFLTYFQNEAQLDKSGLPSDRFFAERPEGSVSTLKIQRTQQEDSAVYLCASTIGGRPSSYNEQFFGPGTRLTVL.

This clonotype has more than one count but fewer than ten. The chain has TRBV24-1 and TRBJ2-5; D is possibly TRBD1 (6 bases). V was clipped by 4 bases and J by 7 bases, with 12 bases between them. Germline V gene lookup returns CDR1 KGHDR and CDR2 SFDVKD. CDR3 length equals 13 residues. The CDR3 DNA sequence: TGTGCCACCAGTGACAGGGGCCACGCGACCCAGTACTTC. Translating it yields CATSDRGHATQYF.

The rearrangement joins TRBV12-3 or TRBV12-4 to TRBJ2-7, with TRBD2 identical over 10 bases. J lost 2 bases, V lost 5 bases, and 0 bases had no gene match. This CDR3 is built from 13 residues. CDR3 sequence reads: CASSSGGAYEQYF. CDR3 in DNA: TGTGCCAGCAGTAGCGGGGGGGCCTACGAGCAGTACTTC.

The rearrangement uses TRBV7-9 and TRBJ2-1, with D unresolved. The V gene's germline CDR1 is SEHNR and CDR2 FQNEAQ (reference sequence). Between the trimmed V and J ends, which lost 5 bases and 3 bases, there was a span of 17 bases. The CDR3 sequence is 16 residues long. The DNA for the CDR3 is TGTGCCAGCAGCCTCGTGGGTGGGCAGAACTACAATGAGCAGTTCTTC. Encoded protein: CASSLVGGQNYNEQFF.

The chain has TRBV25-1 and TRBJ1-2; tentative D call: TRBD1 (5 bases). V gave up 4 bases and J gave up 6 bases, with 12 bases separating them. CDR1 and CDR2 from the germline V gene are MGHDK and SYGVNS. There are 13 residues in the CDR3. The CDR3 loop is CASSALTRDGYTF. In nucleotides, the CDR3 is TGTGCCAGCAGTGCGCTCACCAGGGATGGCTACACCTTC.

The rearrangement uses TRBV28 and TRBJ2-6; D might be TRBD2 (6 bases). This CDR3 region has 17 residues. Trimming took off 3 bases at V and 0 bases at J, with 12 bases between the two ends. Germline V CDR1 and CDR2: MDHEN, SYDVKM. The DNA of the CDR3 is TGTGCCAGCAGTTTCGGGGGACTCGGCTCTGGGGCCAACGTCCTGACTTTC. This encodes CASSFGGLGSGANVLTF.

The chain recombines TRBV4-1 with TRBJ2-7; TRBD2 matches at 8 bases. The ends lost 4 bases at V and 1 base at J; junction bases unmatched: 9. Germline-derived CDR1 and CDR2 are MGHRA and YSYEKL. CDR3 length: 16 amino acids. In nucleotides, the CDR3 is TGCGCCAGCAGCCCGGAAAGCGGGGGAGTGTCCTACGAGCAGTACTTC. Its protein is CASSPESGGVSYEQYF.

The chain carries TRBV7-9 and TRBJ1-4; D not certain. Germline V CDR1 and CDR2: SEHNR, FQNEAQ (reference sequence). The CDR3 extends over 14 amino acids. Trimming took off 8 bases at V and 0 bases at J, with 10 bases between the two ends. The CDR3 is CASGFGSTNEKLFF. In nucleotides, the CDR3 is TGTGCCAGCGGTTTCGGATCAACTAATGAAAAACTGTTTTTT.

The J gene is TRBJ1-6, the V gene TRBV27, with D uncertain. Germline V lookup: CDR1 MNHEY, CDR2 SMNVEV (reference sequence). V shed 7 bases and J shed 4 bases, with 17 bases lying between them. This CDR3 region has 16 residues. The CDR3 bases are TGTGCCAGCACCGCGACTTTCCCGGGGTATAATTCACCCCTCCACTTT. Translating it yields CASTATFPGYNSPLHF.

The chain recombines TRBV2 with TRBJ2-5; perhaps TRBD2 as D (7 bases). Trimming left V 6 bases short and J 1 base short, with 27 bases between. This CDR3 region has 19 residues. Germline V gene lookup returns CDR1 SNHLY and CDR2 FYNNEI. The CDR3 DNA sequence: TGTGCCAGCAGCGGACTAGGTCCATCAACTCGGGGGCCCCAAGAGACCCAGTACTTC. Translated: CASSGLGPSTRGPQETQYF. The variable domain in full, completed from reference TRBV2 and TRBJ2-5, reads EPEVTQTPSHQVTQMGQEVILRCVPISNHLYFYWYRQILGQKVEFLVSFYNNEISEKSEIFDDQFSVERPDGSNFTLKIRSTKLEDSAMYFCASSGLGPSTRGPQETQYFGPGTRLLVL.

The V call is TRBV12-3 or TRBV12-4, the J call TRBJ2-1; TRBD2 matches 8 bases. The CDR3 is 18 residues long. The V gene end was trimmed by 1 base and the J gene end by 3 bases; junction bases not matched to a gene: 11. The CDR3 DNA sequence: TGTGCCAGCAGTTTAGAGGGAAGCCTCCGGGGGGGCTACAATGAGCAGTTCTTC. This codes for CASSLEGSLRGGYNEQFF.

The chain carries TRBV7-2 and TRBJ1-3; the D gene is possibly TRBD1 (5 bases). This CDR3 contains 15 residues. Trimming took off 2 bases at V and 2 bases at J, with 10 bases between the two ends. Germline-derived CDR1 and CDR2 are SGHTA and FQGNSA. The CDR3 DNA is TGTGCCAGCAGCTTACAGGGTATAACTGGAAACACCATATATTTT. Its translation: CASSLQGITGNTIYF.

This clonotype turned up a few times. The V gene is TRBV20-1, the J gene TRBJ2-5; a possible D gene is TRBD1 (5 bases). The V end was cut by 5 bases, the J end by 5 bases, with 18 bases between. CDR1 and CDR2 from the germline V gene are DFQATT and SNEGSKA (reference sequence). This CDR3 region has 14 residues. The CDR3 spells CSASRTQGWETQYF. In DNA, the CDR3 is TGCAGTGCTTCCCGAACTCAGGGTTGGGAGACCCAGTACTTC.

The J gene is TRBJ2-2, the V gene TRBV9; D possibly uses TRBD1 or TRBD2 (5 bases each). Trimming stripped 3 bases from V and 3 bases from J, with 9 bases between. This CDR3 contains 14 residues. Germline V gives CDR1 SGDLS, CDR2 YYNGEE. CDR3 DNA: TGTGCCAGCAGCGACCGGGGCTACACCGGGGAGCTGTTTTTT. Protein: CASSDRGYTGELFF.

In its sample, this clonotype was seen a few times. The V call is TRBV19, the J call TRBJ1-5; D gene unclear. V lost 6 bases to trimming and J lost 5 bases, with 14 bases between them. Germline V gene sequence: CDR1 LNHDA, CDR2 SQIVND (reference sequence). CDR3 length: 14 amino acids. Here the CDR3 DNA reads TGTGCCAGTAGGGTCGGGATTTGGGATCAGCCCCAGCATTTT. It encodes CASRVGIWDQPQHF.